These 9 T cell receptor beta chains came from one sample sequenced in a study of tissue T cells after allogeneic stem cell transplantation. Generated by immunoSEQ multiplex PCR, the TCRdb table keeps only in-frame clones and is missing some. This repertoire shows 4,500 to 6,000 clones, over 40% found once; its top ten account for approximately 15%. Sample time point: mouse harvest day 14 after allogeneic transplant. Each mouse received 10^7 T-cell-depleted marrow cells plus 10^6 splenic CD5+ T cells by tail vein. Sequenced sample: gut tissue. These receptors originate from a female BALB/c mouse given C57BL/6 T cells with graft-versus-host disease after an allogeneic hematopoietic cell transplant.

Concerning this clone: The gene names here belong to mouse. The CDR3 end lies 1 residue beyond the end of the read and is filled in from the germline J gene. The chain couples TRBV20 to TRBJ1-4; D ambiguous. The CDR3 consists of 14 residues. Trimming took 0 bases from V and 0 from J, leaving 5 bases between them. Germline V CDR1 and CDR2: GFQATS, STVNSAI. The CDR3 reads CGARDQISNERLFF. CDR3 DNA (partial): TGTGGTGCTAGGGATCAGATTTCCAACGAAAGATTATTT.

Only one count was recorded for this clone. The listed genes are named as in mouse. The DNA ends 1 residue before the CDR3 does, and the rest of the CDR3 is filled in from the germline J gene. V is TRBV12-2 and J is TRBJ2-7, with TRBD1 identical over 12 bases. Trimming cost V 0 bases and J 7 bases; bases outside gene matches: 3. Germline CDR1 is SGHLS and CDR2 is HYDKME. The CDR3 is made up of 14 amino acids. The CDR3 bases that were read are TGTGCCAGCTCTCTCCGGGACAGGGGGCGAGAACAGTAC. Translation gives CASSLRDRGREQY. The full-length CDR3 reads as CASSLRDRGREQYF. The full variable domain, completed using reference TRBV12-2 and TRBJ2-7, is NSGVVQSPRYIIKGKGERSILKCIPISGHLSVAWYQQTQGQELKFFIQHYDKMERDKGNLPSRFSVQQFDDYHSEMNMSALELEDSAVYFCASSLRDRGREQYFGPGTRLTVL.

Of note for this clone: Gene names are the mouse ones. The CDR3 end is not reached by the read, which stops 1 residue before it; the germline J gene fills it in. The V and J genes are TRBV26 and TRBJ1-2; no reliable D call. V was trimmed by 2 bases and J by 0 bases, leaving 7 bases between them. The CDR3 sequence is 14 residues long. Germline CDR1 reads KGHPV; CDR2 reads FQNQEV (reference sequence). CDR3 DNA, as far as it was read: TGTGCCAGCAGTCTGGCAGCCACAAACTCCGACTACACC. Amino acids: CASSLAATNSDYT. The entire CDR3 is CASSLAATNSDYTF.

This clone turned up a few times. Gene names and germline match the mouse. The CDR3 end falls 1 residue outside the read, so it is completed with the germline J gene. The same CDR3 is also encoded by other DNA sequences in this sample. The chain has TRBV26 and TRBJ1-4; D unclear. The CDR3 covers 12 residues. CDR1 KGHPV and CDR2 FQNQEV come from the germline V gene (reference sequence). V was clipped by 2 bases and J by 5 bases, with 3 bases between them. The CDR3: CASSLANERLFF. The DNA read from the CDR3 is TGTGCCAGCAGTCTGGCTAACGAAAGATTATTT.

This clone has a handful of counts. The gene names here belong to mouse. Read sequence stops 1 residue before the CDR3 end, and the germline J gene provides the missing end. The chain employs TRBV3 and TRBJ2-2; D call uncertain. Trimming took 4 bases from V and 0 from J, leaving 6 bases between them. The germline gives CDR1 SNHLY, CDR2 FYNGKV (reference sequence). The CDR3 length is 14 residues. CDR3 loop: CASSSTPNTGQLYF. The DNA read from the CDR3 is TGTGCCAGCAGCTCAACTCCAAACACCGGGCAGCTCTAC.

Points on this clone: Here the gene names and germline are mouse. The CDR3 here is CSSSQSGGWDTLYF. The DNA read from the CDR3 is TGCTCCAGCAGTCAATCGGGGGGGTGGGACACCTTGTAC. The chain recombines TRBV23 with TRBJ2-4; no check of the table's D call, TRBD2, against the DNA was made. With the read ending 1 residue before the CDR3 end, the germline J gene is used to fill in that end. The CDR3 loop spans 14 amino acids. Germline loops: CDR1 KGHTA, CDR2 FQNQQP.

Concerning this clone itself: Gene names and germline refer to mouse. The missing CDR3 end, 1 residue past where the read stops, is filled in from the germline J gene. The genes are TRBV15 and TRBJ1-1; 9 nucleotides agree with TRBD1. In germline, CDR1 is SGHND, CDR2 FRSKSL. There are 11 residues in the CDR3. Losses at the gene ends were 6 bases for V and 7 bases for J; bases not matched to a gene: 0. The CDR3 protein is CASRGQGEVFF. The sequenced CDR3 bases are TGTGCCAGCAGGGGACAGGGAGAAGTCTTC.

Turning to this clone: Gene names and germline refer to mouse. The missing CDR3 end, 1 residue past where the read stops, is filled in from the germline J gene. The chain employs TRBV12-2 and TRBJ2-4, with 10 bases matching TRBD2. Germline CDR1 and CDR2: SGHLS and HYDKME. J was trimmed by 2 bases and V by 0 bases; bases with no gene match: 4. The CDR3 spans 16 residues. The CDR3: CASSLVDWGVQNTLYF. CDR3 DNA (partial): TGTGCCAGCTCTCTCGTCGACTGGGGGGTTCAAAACACCTTGTAC.

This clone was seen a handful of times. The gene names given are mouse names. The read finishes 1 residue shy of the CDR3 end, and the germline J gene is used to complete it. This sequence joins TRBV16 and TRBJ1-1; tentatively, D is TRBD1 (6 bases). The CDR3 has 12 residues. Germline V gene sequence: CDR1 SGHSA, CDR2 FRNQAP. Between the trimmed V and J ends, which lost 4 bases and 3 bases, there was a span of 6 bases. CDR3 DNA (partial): TGTGCAAGCAGCTCAGGGGACACAGAAGTCTTC. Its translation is CASSSGDTEVF. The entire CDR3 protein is CASSSGDTEVFF.